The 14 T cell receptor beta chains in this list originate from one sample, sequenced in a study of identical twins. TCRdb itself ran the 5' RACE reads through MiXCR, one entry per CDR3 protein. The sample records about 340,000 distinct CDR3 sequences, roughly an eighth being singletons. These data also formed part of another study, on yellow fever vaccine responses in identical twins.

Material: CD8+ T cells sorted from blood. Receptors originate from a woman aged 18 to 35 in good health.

The CDR3 sequence is CASSLYPSGSSYEQYF. Written as DNA, the CDR3 is TGTGCCAGCAGTTTATACCCTAGCGGGAGCTCCTACGAGCAGTACTTC. The chain joins TRBV27 to TRBJ2-7, with 10 bases matching TRBD2. Trimming removed 1 base from V and 0 bases from J; junction bases left unmatched: 3. CDR1 and CDR2 (germline): MNHEY, SMNVEV (reference sequence). The CDR3 runs to 16 residues.

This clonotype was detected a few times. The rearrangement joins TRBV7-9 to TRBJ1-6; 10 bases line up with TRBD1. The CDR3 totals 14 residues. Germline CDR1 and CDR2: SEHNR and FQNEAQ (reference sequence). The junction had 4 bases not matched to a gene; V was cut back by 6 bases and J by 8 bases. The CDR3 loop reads CASRFGTGDSPLHF. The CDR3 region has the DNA TGTGCCAGCAGATTCGGGACAGGGGATTCACCCCTCCACTTT.

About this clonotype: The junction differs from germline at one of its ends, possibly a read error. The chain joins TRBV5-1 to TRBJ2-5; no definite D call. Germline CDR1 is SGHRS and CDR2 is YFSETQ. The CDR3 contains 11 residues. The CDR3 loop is CANSSVETQYF. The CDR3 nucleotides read TGCGCCAACAGCTCAGTGGAGACCCAGTACTTC.

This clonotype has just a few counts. CDR3 sequence reads: CAVEKLFF. The CDR3 DNA reads as TGTGCCGTTGAAAAACTGTTTTTT. The gene calls are TRBV15 and TRBJ1-4, with D unclear. Trimming removed 11 bases at V and 7 bases at J, with 2 bases between. Germline assignment: CDR1 LNHNV and CDR2 YYDKDF (reference sequence). The CDR3 loop spans 8 amino acids.

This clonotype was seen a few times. CDR3 sequence (DNA): TGTGCCAGCAGCTCCGTAAACAGGGGAACCTACGAGCAGTACGTC. This encodes CASSSVNRGTYEQYV. V is TRBV7-9 and J is TRBJ2-7; 7 bases map to TRBD1. V was clipped by 4 bases and J by 2 bases; unmatched bases: 8. Germline CDR1 SEHNR, CDR2 FQNEAQ (reference sequence). This CDR3 has 15 amino acids.

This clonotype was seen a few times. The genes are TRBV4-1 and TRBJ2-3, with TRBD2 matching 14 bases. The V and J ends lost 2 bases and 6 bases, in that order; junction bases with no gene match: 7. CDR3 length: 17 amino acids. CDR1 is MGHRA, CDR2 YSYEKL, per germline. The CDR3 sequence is CASSQWGLAGVQDTQYF. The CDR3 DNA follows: TGCGCCAGCAGCCAATGGGGACTAGCGGGGGTTCAGGATACGCAGTATTTT.

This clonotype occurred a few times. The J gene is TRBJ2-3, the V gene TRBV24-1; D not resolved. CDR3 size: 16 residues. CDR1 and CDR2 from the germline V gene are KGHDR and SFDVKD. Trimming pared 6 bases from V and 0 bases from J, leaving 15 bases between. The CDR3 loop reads CATSRSGSESTDTQYF. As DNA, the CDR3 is TGTGCCACCAGTCGGAGTGGCAGCGAGAGCACAGATACGCAGTATTTT.

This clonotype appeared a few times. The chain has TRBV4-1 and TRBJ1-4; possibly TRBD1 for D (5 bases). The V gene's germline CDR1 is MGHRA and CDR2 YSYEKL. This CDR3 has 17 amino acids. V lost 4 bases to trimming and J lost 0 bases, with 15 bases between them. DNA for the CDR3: TGCGCCAGCAGCCCCCGACGGGACGGCGCAACTAATGAAAAACTGTTTTTT. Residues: CASSPRRDGATNEKLFF.

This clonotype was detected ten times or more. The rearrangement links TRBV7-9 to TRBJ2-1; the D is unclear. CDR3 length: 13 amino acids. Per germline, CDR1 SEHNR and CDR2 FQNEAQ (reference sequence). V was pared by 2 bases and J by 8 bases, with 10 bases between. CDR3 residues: CASSLRSGDEQFF. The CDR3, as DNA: TGTGCCAGCAGCTTAAGGTCTGGGGATGAGCAGTTCTTC.

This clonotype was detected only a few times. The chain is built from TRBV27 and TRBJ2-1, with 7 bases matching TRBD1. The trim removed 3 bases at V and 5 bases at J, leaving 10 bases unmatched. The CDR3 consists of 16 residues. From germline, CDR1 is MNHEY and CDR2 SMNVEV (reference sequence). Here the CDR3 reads CASSFPRRQGNNEQFF. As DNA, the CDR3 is TGTGCCAGCAGTTTCCCACGTAGACAGGGAAACAATGAGCAGTTCTTC.

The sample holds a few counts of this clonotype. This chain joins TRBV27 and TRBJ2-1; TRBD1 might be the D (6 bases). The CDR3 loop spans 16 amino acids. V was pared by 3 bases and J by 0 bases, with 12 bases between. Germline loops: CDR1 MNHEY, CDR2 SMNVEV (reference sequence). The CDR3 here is CASSFSAGDSYNEQFF. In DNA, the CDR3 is TGTGCCAGCAGTTTCTCGGCAGGGGACTCCTACAATGAGCAGTTCTTC.

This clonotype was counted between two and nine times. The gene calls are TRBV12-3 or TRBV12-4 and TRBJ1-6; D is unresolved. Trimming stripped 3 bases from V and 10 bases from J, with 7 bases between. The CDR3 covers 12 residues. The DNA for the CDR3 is TGTGCCAGCAGTTTCGGGTTGTCACCCCTCCACTTT. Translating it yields CASSFGLSPLHF.

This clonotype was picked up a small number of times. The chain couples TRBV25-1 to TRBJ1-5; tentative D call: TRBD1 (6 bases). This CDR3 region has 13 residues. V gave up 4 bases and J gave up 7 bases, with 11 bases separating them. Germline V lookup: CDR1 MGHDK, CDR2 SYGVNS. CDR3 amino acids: CASSVGAKQPQHF. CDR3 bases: TGTGCCAGCAGTGTGGGGGCCAAGCAGCCCCAGCATTTT.

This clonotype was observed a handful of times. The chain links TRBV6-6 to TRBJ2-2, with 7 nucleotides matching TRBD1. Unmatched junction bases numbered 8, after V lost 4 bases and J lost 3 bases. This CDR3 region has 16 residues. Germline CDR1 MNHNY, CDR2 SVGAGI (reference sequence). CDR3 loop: CASSSPGTDYTGELFF. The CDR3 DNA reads TGTGCCAGCAGTTCCCCCGGGACAGATTACACCGGGGAGCTGTTTTTT.